These 5 T cell receptor beta chains were all obtained from the same sample, sequenced in a study of CD8+ T cells in alopecia areata (dated by TCRdb to between 2018 and 2020). Taken with the paper, the label for time point translates to: baseline before oral tofacitinib. Receptors were amplified or captured by the immunoSEQ multiplex PCR assay. For TCR sequencing, RNA was extracted from every sample and reverse transcribed into cDNA to serve as template. TCRdb's version of the immuneACCESS table is confined to in-frame rearrangements and falls short of the full clone set. An unresolved V gene accounts for under half of the shortfall where checked; the remainder is of unknown origin. The table for this sample lists hundreds of thousands of clones; 50% to 60% of them were counted only once. The biggest ten clones account for 0.4% to 0.55% of the sample. The input for sequencing was CD4+ T cells sorted from blood, taken at week 0. Receptors originate from a human donor with alopecia areata.

V is TRBV18 and J is TRBJ1-5; possibly TRBD1 for D (6 bases). The CDR3 is 14 residues long. V was clipped by 3 bases and J by 3 bases, with 9 bases between them. Per the germline V gene, CDR1 is KGHSH and CDR2 is LQKENI. CDR3 in DNA: TGTGCCAGCTCACCGCAGGGGAACAATCAGCCCCAGCATTTT. This translates into CASSPQGNNQPQHF.

This sequence joins TRBV7-8 and TRBJ2-7, with D perhaps given as TRBD1 or TRBD2 (5 bases each). Germline loops: CDR1 SGHVS, CDR2 FQNEAQ. The CDR3 is 14 amino acids. V gave up 3 bases and J gave up 0 bases, with 9 bases separating them. This chain's CDR3 is CASSFRDLSYEQYF. The CDR3 nucleotides read TGTGCCAGCAGCTTCCGGGACCTCTCCTACGAGCAGTACTTC.

This chain joins TRBV30 and TRBJ2-5; 8 nucleotides match TRBD2. Per the germline V gene, CDR1 is GTSNPN and CDR2 is SVGIG (reference sequence). The V and J ends lost 2 bases and 4 bases, in that order; junction bases with no gene match: 18. The CDR3 loop spans 18 amino acids. CDR3 bases: TGTGCCTGGAGTCCGAATCCCGAACTAGCGGATAGAGGAGAGACCCAGTACTTC. Its protein product is CAWSPNPELADRGETQYF.

The CDR3 is CAWNPTGDQPQHF. The CDR3 nucleotides read TGTGCCTGGAACCCGACAGGGGATCAGCCCCAGCATTTT. This chain connects TRBV30 to TRBJ1-5; 8 positions agree with TRBD1. Germline lookup yields CDR1 GTSNPN and CDR2 SVGIG (reference sequence). The ends lost 4 bases at V and 5 bases at J; junction bases unmatched: 4. The CDR3 consists of 13 residues.

This clone appeared a few times. Other DNA sequences in the same sample also yield this CDR3. This chain uses TRBV4-1 with TRBJ2-4, with TRBD2 matching 12 bases. The CDR3 consists of 17 residues. Trimming cost V 3 bases and J 1 base; bases outside gene matches: 4. CDR1 MGHRA and CDR2 YSYEKL come from the germline V gene. The CDR3 DNA sequence: TGCGCCAGCAGCCAGCCCACTAGCGGGAGGGCCAAAAACATTCAGTACTTC. It is translated as CASSQPTSGRAKNIQYF.